This T cell receptor beta chain is drawn from a study of persistence of HIV-infected CD4 T cells. About this clone: Its specificity is not known.

Sequencing used immunoSEQ version 4 in survey mode. Sequencing used immunoSEQ multiplex PCR; TCRdb keeps in-frame clones, though not all of them. The sample comprises 10,000 or so clones, more than 65% of which are singletons, and approximately 2% rests with the top ten. The stimulus was an HIV-1 Gag 15-mer peptide pool, about 1 ug/peptide/mL. Sorting selected CD4+ T cells upregulating both CD40 ligand and CD69. Trimming cost V 4 bases and J 6 bases; bases outside gene matches: 2. Germline V gives CDR1 SGHTA, CDR2 FQGTGA. The CDR3 is 13 amino acids. Sequenced here: CD4+ T cells sorted from PBMCs after approximately 19-hour stimulation, sampled from a patient who received antiretroviral therapy. V and J are TRBV7-3 and TRBJ2-4, with TRBD1 matching 8 bases. This receptor was obtained from an adult woman with HIV who was CMV-seropositive. CDR3 bases: TGTGCCAGCAGCTCCGGGACAGGAAACATTCAGTACTTC. This codes for CASSSGTGNIQYF. Full variable domain (missing parts from reference TRBV7-3 and TRBJ2-4): GAGVSQTPSNKVTEKGKYVELRCDPISGHTALYWYRQSLGQGPEFLIYFQGTGAADDSGLPNDRFFAVRPEGSVSTLKIQRTERGDSAVYLCASSSGTGNIQYFGAGTRLSVL.